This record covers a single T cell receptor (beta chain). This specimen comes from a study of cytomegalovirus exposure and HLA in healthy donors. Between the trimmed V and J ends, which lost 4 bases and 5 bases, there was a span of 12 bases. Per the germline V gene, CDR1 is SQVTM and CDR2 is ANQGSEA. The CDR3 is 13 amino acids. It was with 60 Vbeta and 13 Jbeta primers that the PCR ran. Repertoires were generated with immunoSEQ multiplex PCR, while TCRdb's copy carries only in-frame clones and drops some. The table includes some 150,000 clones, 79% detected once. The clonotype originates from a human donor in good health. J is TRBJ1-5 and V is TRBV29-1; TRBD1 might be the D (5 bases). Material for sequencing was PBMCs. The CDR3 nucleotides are TGCAGCGTTGCGCAGGGTACCGATCAGCCCCAGCATTTT. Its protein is CSVAQGTDQPQHF. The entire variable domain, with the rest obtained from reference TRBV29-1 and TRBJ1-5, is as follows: SAVISQKPSRDICQRGTSLTIQCQVDSQVTMMFWYRQQPGQSLTLIATANQGSEATYESGFVIDKFPISRPNLTFSTLTVSNMSPEDSSIYLCSVAQGTDQPQHFGDGTRLSIL.